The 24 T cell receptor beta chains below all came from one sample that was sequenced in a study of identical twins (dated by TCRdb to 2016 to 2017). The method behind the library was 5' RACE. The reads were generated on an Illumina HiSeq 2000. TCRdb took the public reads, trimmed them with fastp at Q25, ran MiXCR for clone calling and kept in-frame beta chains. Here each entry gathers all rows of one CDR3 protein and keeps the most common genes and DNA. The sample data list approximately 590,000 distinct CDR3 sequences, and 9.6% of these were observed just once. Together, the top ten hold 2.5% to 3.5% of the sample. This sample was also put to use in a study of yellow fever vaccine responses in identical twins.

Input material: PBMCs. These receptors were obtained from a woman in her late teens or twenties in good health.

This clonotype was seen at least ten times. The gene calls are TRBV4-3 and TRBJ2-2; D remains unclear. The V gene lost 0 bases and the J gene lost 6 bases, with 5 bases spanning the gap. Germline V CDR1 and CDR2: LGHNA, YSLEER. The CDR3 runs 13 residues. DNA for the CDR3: TGCGCCAGCAGCCAAGACTATGCCGGGGAGCTGTTTTTT. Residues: CASSQDYAGELFF.

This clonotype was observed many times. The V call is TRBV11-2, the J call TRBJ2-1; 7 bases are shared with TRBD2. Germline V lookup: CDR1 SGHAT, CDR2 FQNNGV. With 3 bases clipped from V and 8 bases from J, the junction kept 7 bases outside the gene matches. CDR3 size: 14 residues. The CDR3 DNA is TGTGCCAGCAGCTTCGGTTCAGGGAGGGATGAGCAGTTCTTC. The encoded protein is CASSFGSGRDEQFF. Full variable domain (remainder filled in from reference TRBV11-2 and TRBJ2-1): EAGVAQSPRYKIIEKRQSVAFWCNPISGHATLYWYQQILGQGPKLLIQFQNNGVVDDSQLPKDRFSAERLKGVDSTLKIQPAKLEDSAVYLCASSFGSGRDEQFFGPGTRLTVL.

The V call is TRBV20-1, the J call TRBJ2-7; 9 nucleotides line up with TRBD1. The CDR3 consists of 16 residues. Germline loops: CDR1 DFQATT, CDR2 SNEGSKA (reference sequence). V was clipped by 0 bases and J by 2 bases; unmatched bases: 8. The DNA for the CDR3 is TGCAGTGCTAGAGATTTATGGGACAGGGAAGCCTACGAGCAGTACTTC. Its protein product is CSARDLWDREAYEQYF.

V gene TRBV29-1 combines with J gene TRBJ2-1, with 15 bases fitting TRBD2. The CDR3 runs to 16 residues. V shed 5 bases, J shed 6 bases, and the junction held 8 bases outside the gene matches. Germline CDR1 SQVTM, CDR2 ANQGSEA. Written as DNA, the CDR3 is TGCAGCGTTTTGGGACTAGCGGGAGGCCGGTCCAATGAGCAGTTCTTC. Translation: CSVLGLAGGRSNEQFF.

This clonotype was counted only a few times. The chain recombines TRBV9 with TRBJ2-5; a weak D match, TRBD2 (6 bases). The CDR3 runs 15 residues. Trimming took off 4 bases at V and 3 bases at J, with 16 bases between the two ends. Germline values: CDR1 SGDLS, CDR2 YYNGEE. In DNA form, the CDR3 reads TGTGCCAGCAGCAGGGGCGGGATGGCAGAAGAGACCCAGTACTTC. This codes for CASSRGGMAEETQYF.

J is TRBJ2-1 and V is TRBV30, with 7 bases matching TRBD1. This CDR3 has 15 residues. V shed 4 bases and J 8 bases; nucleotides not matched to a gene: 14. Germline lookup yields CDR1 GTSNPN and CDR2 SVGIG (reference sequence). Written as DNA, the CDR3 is TGTGCCTGGAAACTAGGTAGACAGGGTGGCGATGAGCAGTTCTTC. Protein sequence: CAWKLGRQGGDEQFF.

The CDR3 loop reads CASSLADVGEWWDEKLFF. The CDR3 DNA reads as TGTGCCAGCAGCTTAGCCGACGTGGGGGAATGGTGGGATGAAAAACTGTTTTTT. This chain connects TRBV11-1 to TRBJ1-4; maybe TRBD1 (5 bases). This CDR3 comprises 18 residues. The germline V gene encodes CDR1 SGHAT and CDR2 FQDESV (reference sequence). V was clipped by 0 bases and J by 6 bases, with 20 bases between them.

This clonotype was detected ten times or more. The CDR3 region has the DNA TGTGCCAGCAGCTTTGTAGGTACTAGCGGGGGTGGTTCATACAATGAGCAGTTCTTC. Its translation is CASSFVGTSGGGSYNEQFF. The rearrangement joins TRBV11-2 to TRBJ2-1; TRBD2 agrees at 11 bases. Germline CDR1 and CDR2: SGHAT and FQNNGV. Trimming removed 3 bases from V and 4 bases from J; junction bases left unmatched: 14. CDR3 length equals 19 residues.

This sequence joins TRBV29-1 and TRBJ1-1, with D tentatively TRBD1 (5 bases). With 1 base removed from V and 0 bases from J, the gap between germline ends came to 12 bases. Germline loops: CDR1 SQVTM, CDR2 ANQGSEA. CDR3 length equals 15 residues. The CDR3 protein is CSVEARGRLNTEAFF. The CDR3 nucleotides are TGCAGCGTTGAAGCTCGGGGACGTTTGAACACTGAAGCTTTCTTT.

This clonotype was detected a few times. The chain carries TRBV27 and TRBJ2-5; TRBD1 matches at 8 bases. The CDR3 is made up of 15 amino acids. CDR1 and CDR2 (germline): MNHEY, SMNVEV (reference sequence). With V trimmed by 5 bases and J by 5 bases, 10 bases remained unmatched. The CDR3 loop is CASSPRTGIRETQYF. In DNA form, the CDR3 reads TGTGCCAGCAGTCCTAGGACAGGGATAAGGGAGACCCAGTACTTC.

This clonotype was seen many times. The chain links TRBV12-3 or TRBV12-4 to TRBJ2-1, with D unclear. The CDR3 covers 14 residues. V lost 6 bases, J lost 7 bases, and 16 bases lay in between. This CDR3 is CASRRPGIINEQFF. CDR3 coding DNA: TGTGCCAGCAGGAGGCCCGGTATTATTAATGAGCAGTTCTTC.

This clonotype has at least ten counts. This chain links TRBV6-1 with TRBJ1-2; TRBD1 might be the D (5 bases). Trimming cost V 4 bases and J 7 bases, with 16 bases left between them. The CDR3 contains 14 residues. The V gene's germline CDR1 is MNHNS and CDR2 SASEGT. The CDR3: CASSAGRDVLGYTF. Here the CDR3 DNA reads TGTGCCAGCAGTGCCGGGAGGGACGTCCTTGGCTACACCTTC.

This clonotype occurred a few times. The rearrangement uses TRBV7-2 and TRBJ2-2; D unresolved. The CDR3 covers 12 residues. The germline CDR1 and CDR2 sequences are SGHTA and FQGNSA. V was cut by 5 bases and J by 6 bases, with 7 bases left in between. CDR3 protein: CASSKWSGELFF. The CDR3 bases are TGTGCCAGCAGCAAATGGTCCGGGGAGCTGTTTTTT.

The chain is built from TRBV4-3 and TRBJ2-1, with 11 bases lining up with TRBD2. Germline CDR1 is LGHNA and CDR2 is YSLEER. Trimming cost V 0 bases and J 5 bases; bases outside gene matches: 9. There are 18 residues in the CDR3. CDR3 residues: CASSQDTAGTSGNNEQFF. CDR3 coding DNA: TGCGCCAGCAGCCAAGATACCGCTGGGACTAGCGGAAACAATGAGCAGTTCTTC.

CDR3 region: CASSKVTAHPEQYF. The CDR3 nucleotides are TGTGCCAGCAGTAAGGTGACAGCCCACCCCGAGCAGTACTTC. This chain links TRBV6-1 with TRBJ2-7; maybe TRBD1 (5 bases). Trimming took off 5 bases at V and 6 bases at J, with 17 bases between the two ends. Germline V gene sequence: CDR1 MNHNS, CDR2 SASEGT. The CDR3 is 14 residues long.

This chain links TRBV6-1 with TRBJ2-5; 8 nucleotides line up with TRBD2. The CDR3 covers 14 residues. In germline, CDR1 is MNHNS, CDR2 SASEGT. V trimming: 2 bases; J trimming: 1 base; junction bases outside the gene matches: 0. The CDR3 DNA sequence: TGTGCCAGCAGTGAACTAGCGGGCCAAGAGACCCAGTACTTC. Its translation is CASSELAGQETQYF.

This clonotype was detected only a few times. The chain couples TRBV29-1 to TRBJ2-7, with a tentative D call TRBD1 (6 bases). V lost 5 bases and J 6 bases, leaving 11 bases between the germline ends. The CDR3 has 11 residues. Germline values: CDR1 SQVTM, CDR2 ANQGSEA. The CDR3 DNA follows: TGCAGCGTTACAGGGTTGGGCGAGCAGTACTTC. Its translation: CSVTGLGEQYF.

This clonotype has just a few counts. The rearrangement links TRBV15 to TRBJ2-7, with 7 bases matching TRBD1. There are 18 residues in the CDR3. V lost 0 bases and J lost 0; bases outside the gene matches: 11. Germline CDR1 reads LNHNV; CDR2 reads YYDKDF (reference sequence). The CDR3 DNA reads TGTGCCACCAGCAGAGAGGTAGCCCTCGGGACAGCCTCCTACGAGCAGTACTTC. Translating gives CATSREVALGTASYEQYF.

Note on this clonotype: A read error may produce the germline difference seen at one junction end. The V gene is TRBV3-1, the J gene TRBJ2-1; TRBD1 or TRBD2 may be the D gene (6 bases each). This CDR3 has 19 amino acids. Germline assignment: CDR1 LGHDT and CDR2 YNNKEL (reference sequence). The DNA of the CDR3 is TGTACCAGCTGCTCGTTTAGTCGATCGGGAGAGGGGGTTTACAATGAGCAGTTCTTC. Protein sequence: CTSCSFSRSGEGVYNEQFF.

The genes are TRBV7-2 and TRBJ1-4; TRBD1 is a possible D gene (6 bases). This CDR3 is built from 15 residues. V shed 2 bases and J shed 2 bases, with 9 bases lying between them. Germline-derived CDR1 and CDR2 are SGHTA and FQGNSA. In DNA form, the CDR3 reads TGTGCCAGCAGCTTAAGGGACACCACTAATGAAAAACTGTTTTTT. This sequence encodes CASSLRDTTNEKLFF.

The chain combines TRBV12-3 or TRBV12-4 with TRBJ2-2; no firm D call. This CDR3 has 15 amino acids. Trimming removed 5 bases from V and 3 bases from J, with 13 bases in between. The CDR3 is CASSPPSLHTGELFF. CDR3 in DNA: TGTGCCAGCAGTCCTCCCAGCCTTCACACCGGGGAGCTGTTTTTT.

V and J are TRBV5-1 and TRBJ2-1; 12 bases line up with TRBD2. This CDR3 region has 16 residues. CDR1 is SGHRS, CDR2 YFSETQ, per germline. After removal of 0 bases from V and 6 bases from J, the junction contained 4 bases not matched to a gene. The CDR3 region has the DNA TGCGCCAGCAGCTTGGAACTAGCGGGAGGACCCAATGAGCAGTTCTTC. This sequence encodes CASSLELAGGPNEQFF.

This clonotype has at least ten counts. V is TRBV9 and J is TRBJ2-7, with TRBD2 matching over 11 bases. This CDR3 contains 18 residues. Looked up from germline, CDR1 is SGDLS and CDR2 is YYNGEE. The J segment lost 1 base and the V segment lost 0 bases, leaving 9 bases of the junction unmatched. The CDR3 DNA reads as TGTGCCAGCAGCGTAGGTAGCGGGAGGGCTGGATGGTCCTACGAGCAGTACTTC. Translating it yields CASSVGSGRAGWSYEQYF.

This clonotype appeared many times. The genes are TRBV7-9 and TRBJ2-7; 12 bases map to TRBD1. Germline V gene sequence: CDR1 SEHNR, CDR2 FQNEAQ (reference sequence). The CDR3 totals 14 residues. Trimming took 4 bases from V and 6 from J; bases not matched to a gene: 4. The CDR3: CASSYGTGGVEQYF. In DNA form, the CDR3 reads TGTGCCAGCAGCTACGGGACAGGGGGCGTCGAGCAGTACTTC.